The T cell receptor beta chain described here comes from a study of blood T cell repertoires in COVID-19. The CDR3 consists of 14 residues. Between the trimmed V and J ends, which lost 5 bases and 3 bases, there was a span of 16 bases. CDR1 and CDR2 (germline): SQVTM, ANQGSEA. Using immunoSEQ multiplex PCR, the repertoire was profiled, and TCRdb retains in-frame clones only, with some absent. The sample includes more than 150,000 clones, around 87% seen only once; the top ten take roughly 0.53%. The TCR sequence derives from a man between 60 and 75 years old with COVID-19, enrolled during active disease. The sequenced sample consisted of peripheral blood. The chain combines TRBV29-1 with TRBJ1-2; no clear D. In DNA form, the CDR3 reads TGCAGCGTTACCAAGGCGGCCGTGGACTATGGCTACACCTTC. Amino acid sequence: CSVTKAAVDYGYTF.